This T cell receptor (beta chain) is from a study of blood T cell repertoires in COVID-19. For the study at large: PBMCs, B-cell-depleted T cells, or T cells provided the cDNA or gDNA that made up the material.

With 0 bases clipped from V and 0 bases from J, the junction kept 10 bases outside the gene matches. The germline gives CDR1 SGHRS, CDR2 YFSETQ. The CDR3 is 18 amino acids. The sample holds one count of this clone. In the original workflow: Amplifying reference gene primers gave estimates of nucleated cell counts. Using immunoSEQ multiplex PCR, the repertoire was profiled, and TCRdb retains in-frame clones only, with some absent. Clone size and V and J calls were adopted from that table, with D and trimming inferred from the DNA. The sample carries about 190,000 clones, 65% to 85% recorded once. The sequencing sample was made of peripheral blood. The clonotype was recovered from a woman in her 30s with acute or convalescent COVID-19. The V call is TRBV5-1, the J call TRBJ2-7; 9 bases match TRBD1. This CDR3 reads CASSLAFGTGKRSYEQYF. As DNA, the CDR3 is TGCGCCAGCAGCTTGGCCTTCGGGACAGGGAAACGCTCCTACGAGCAGTACTTC.